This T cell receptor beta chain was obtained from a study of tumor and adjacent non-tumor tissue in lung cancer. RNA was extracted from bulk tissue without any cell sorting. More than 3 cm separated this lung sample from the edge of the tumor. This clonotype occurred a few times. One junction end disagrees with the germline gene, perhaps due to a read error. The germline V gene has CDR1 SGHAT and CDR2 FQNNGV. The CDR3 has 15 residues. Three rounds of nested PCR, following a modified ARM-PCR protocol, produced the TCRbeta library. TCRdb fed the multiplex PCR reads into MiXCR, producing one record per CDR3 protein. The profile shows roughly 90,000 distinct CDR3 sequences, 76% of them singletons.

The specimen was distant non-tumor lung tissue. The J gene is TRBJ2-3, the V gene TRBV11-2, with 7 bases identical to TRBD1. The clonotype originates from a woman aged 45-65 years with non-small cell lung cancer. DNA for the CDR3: TGTGCCAGCAGCCATGACAGGGCTAGCATTGATACTCAGTATTTT. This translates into CASSHDRASIDTQYF.